Below are 15 T cell receptor beta chains sequenced from a single sample in a study of early T cells in non-severe SARS-CoV-2 infection. TCRdb independently ran MiXCR on the 5' RACE reads; one entry per CDR3 protein. The sample records about 45,000 distinct CDR3 sequences, roughly an eighth being singletons. The source material was whole blood. The receptor set was obtained from an adult who was a healthcare worker with PCR-confirmed SARS-CoV-2 infection or an uninfected control (not recorded which).

J is TRBJ2-1 and V is TRBV15; weak D call: TRBD1 (6 bases). The CDR3 is 14 residues long. Trimming took off 3 bases at V and 7 bases at J, with 13 bases between the two ends. Germline V lookup: CDR1 LNHNV, CDR2 YYDKDF (reference sequence). The CDR3: CATSSRQAVNEQFF. The CDR3, as DNA: TGTGCCACCAGCAGTCGACAGGCCGTAAATGAGCAGTTCTTC.

This clonotype was counted many times. The chain links TRBV12-5 to TRBJ2-3, with D maybe TRBD1 (5 bases). V was cut by 5 bases and J by 0 bases, with 15 bases left in between. Germline assignment: CDR1 LGHNT and CDR2 FRNRAP. CDR3 length equals 16 residues. CDR3: CASGPPNGHSTDTQYF. Here the CDR3 DNA reads TGTGCTAGTGGTCCCCCAAATGGACACAGCACAGATACGCAGTATTTT.

This clonotype has only a few counts. The rearrangement joins TRBV6-1 to TRBJ2-3, with D perhaps assigned TRBD1 or TRBD2 (5 bases each). Germline CDR1 is MNHNS and CDR2 is SASEGT. The V and J ends lost 6 bases and 2 bases respectively, with 21 bases between them. The CDR3 covers 17 residues. The CDR3 bases are TGTGCCAGCAGGACTGGGCAGGGATGGACTCTCACAGATACGCAGTATTTT. This sequence encodes CASRTGQGWTLTDTQYF.

This clonotype was seen a few times. V and J are TRBV7-2 and TRBJ2-3; 13 bases are a match to TRBD2. The germline V gene encodes CDR1 SGHTA and CDR2 FQGNSA. The CDR3 covers 18 residues. Trimming cost V 4 bases and J 4 bases; bases outside gene matches: 11. For the CDR3, the DNA is TGTGCCAGCAGCTCCCCACAACTAGCGGGGGGGCCCGCAGATACGCAGTATTTT. Protein sequence: CASSSPQLAGGPADTQYF.

J is TRBJ1-2 and V is TRBV10-3; TRBD1 might be the D (5 bases). Looked up from germline, CDR1 is ENHRY and CDR2 is SYGVKD. The V gene lost 3 bases and the J gene lost 8 bases, with 19 bases spanning the gap. This CDR3 has 15 amino acids. CDR3 in amino acids: CAISDPTRPEGGYTF. The CDR3 coding sequence is TGTGCCATCAGTGACCCTACTCGGCCCGAGGGGGGCTACACCTTC.

This clonotype occurred many times. This sequence joins TRBV7-3 and TRBJ2-2; 7 bases agree with TRBD2. J was trimmed by 4 bases and V by 8 bases; bases with no gene match: 10. Germline V gives CDR1 SGHTA, CDR2 FQGTGA. The CDR3 is 15 amino acids. The CDR3 spells CASRPSAGFTGELFF. In DNA, the CDR3 is TGTGCCAGCCGTCCGTCAGCGGGGTTCACCGGGGAGCTGTTTTTT.

This clonotype has at least ten counts. CDR3 nucleotide sequence: TGTGCCAGCAGCTCCCGGGCCCAGAACACCGGGGAGCTGTTTTTT. Its translation is CASSSRAQNTGELFF. V is TRBV7-2 and J is TRBJ2-2, with D uncertain. Per germline, CDR1 SGHTA and CDR2 FQGNSA. The CDR3 runs 15 residues. V lost 4 bases and J 1 base, leaving 10 bases between the germline ends.

This clonotype appeared many times. V is TRBV11-2 and J is TRBJ2-1; TRBD2 agrees at 7 bases. Germline loops: CDR1 SGHAT, CDR2 FQNNGV. V trimming: 0 bases; J trimming: 2 bases; junction bases outside the gene matches: 13. The CDR3 is made up of 19 amino acids. CDR3 sequence: CASSLEPMGLQVAYNEQFF. CDR3 nucleotides: TGTGCCAGCAGCTTAGAACCAATGGGACTACAGGTCGCCTACAATGAGCAGTTCTTC.

This clonotype was observed many times. The V gene is TRBV6-5, the J gene TRBJ2-2, with TRBD1 matching over 8 bases. The CDR3 sequence is 15 residues long. CDR1 is MNHEY, CDR2 SVGAGI, per germline. The ends lost 5 bases at V and 1 base at J; junction bases unmatched: 3. Here the CDR3 reads CASSPGQGNTGELFF. DNA of the CDR3: TGTGCCAGCAGTCCCGGACAGGGGAACACCGGGGAGCTGTTTTTT.

The sample holds many counts of this clonotype. The chain is built from TRBV12-3 or TRBV12-4 and TRBJ2-7; possible D gene TRBD1, 5 bases. The CDR3 has 19 residues. The V and J ends lost 1 base and 5 bases respectively, with 27 bases between them. For the CDR3, the DNA is TGTGCCAGCAGTTTAGTTTGGACAACCGGACCAGACCCGGTGGACGAGCAGTACTTC. Encoded protein: CASSLVWTTGPDPVDEQYF.

This clonotype was found once. The chain combines TRBV28 with TRBJ2-2; 7 bases are shared with TRBD1. This CDR3 is 12 amino acids long. CDR1 and CDR2 from the germline V gene are MDHEN and SYDVKM. Trimming at V came to 7 bases and at J to 6 bases, leaving 2 bases not matched to a gene. In nucleotides, the CDR3 is TGTGCCAGCATTCAGGGGGCCGGGGAGCTGTTTTTT. Its protein product is CASIQGAGELFF.

This clonotype was observed many times. The chain links TRBV6-2 or TRBV6-3 to TRBJ2-1; TRBD2 matches 7 bases. The CDR3 consists of 11 residues. Germline loops: CDR1 MNHEY, CDR2 SVGEGT. The CDR3 DNA reads TGTGCGGGGGGGGGATACAATGAGCAGTTCTTC. Translated: CAGGGYNEQFF.

There are a few counts of this clonotype. The V call is TRBV27, the J call TRBJ2-3; no firm D call. Trimming left V 5 bases short and J 6 bases short, with 9 bases between. CDR1 and CDR2 from the germline V gene are MNHEY and SMNVEV (reference sequence). This CDR3 has 12 amino acids. CDR3: CASSAFRDTQYF. CDR3 bases: TGTGCCAGCAGTGCATTTAGGGATACGCAGTATTTT.

This clonotype was seen repeatedly, ten times or more. V gene TRBV7-2 combines with J gene TRBJ2-1; 10 bases agree with TRBD2. This CDR3 is built from 14 residues. Trimming took 5 bases from V and 10 from J; bases not matched to a gene: 8. Germline V CDR1 and CDR2: SGHTA, FQGNSA. In DNA form, the CDR3 reads TGTGCCAGCAGCCCCTCGGGACTAGCGAAGGAGCAGTTCTTC. Its protein product is CASSPSGLAKEQFF.

The chain recombines TRBV7-2 with TRBJ2-5; 7 nucleotides align to TRBD1. The J segment lost 0 bases and the V segment lost 5 bases, leaving 3 bases of the junction unmatched. Germline CDR1 reads SGHTA; CDR2 reads FQGNSA. This CDR3 contains 14 residues. This CDR3 is CASSPDRDQETQYF. Here the CDR3 DNA reads TGTGCCAGCAGCCCCGACAGGGACCAAGAGACCCAGTACTTC.